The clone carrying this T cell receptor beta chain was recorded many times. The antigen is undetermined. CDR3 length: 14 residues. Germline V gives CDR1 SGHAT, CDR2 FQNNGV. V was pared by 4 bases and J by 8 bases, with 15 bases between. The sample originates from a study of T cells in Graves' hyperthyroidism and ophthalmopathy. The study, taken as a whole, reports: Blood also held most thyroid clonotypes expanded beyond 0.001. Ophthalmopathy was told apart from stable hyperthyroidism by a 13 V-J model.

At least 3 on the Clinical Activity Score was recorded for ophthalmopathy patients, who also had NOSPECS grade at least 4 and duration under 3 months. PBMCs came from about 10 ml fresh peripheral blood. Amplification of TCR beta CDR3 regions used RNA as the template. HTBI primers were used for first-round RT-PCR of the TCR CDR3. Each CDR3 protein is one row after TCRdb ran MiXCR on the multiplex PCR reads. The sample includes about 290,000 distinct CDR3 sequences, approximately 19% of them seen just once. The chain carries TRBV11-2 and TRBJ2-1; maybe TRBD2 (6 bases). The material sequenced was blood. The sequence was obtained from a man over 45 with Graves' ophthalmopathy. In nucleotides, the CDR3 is TGTGCCAGCAGCTCCGCGGGAAGGATATATGAGCAGTTCTTC. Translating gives CASSSAGRIYEQFF.